This TCR beta chain was identified in a study of Ad26.COV2.S vaccination and SARS-CoV-2 variants. About the research overall: Donor participated within the Ad26.COV2.S arm of the COV1001 trial. Intramuscular Ad26.COV2.S at 5x10^10 or 1x10^11 viral particles. Study-wide findings and caveats: Spike-specific TCR breadth ran higher among vaccine recipients than placebo recipients. Total T cell responses, in the TCR breadth and depth analyses, may have been underestimated.

Comments on this clone: What it recognizes is unknown.

V lost 3 bases and J 4 bases, leaving 8 bases between the germline ends. Looked up from germline, CDR1 is SEHNR and CDR2 is FQNEAQ (reference sequence). The CDR3 consists of 13 residues. Treatment reported: some 20 received Ad26.COV2.S at low or high dose, single or two shots; 5 received placebo; per-sample allocation not given. The investigators took samples on day 63 after the first vaccine or placebo injection. Clones were sequenced by immunoSEQ multiplex PCR, and TCRdb holds only the in-frame ones, with some missing. Found here are some 370,000 clones, under 90% of them singletons; the top ten hold just under 7.5%.

The clonotype originates from a person between 18 and 60 years old who received the Ad26.COV2.S COVID-19 vaccine or a placebo. Source: peripheral blood, taken in a trial of Ad26.COV2.S vaccine versus placebo. The gene calls are TRBV7-9 and TRBJ2-3; D is perhaps TRBD2 (6 bases). The CDR3 loop reads CASSLEGSDTQYF. The CDR3 region has the DNA TGTGCCAGCAGCTTGGAGGGATCAGATACGCAGTATTTT.